This TCR beta chain was retrieved from a study of regulatory T cells in long-lasting Graves disease. Combining iRepertoire HTBI primers with Arm-PCR of CDR3 regions, the authors built TCR beta libraries. TCRdb reprocessed the multiplex PCR reads with MiXCR, giving one entry per CDR3 protein. Of about 520,000 distinct CDR3 sequences listed, more than 10% are singletons. This clonotype was observed at least ten times. Its antigen is unknown. Described time point: newly diagnosed GD, antithyroid drugs for less than 3 months. TCR sequences were obtained from RNA taken from PBMCs. Patient provenance is recorded as an endocrinology department in Xi'an, China. Around 8.2 milliliters of peripheral blood went into EDTA tubes. Study-wide points: The study found TRBV28, TRBJ1-2 and TRBJ2-5 favored in persistent disease.

V shed 3 bases and J shed 1 base, with 16 bases lying between them. CDR3 length equals 17 residues. The same sample was also studied in work on T cells in Graves' hyperthyroidism and ophthalmopathy.

The sequence derives from a woman aged 25-40 years with Graves disease. Specimen: peripheral blood mononuclear cells (PBMCs), collected at new diagnosis, from a patient treated with antithyroid drugs. V and J are TRBV12-3 or TRBV12-4 and TRBJ1-5; D unclear. CDR3 DNA sequence: TGTGCCAGCAGTTTTTGGATCGGAACGGGGAGCAATCAGCCCCAGCATTTT. Residues: CASSFWIGTGSNQPQHF.